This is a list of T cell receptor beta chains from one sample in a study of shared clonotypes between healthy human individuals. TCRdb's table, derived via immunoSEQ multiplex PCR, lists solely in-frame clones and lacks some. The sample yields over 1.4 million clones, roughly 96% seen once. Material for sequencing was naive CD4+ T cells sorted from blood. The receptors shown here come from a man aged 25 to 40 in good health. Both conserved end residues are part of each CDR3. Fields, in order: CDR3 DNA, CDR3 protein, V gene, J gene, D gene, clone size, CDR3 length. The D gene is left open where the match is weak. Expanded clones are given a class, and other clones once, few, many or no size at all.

CDR3 DNA: TGTGCCAGCAGACTAGACGGGGAAAGAAATGAAAAACTGTTTTTT
CDR3 protein: CASRLDGERNEKLFF
V gene: TRBV16
J gene: TRBJ1-4
D gene: .
clone size: .
CDR3 length: 15

CDR3 DNA: TGTGCCAGCAAACCTGGACTAGCCTACAATGAGCAGTTCTTC
CDR3 protein: CASKPGLAYNEQFF
V gene: TRBV2
J gene: TRBJ2-1
D gene: TRBD2
clone size: .
CDR3 length: 14

CDR3 DNA: TGTGCCAGCAGCGCCTACCAAGGGGTAGCCGTAAGGGATGAGCAGTTCTTC
CDR3 protein: CASSAYQGVAVRDEQFF
V gene: TRBV9
J gene: TRBJ2-1
D gene: .
clone size: .
CDR3 length: 17

CDR3 DNA: TGTGCCAGCAGTCGTAATATAGGGACAGCTTCAACCTATGGCTACACCTTC
CDR3 protein: CASSRNIGTASTYGYTF
V gene: TRBV7-6
J gene: TRBJ1-2
D gene: TRBD1
clone size: .
CDR3 length: 17

CDR3 DNA: TGTGCCAGCAGTGCCTCCTACGAGCAGTACTTC
CDR3 protein: CASSASYEQYF
V gene: TRBV7-2
J gene: TRBJ2-7
D gene: .
clone size: once
CDR3 length: 11

CDR3 DNA: TGTGCCACCCAGGGCGGGCCACAAGAGACCCAGTACTTC
CDR3 protein: CATQGGPQETQYF
V gene: TRBV10-3
J gene: TRBJ2-5
D gene: .
clone size: .
CDR3 length: 13

CDR3 DNA: TGTGCCAGCAGCCCCGGACTAGCGGGAAAAGAGACCCAGTACTTC
CDR3 protein: CASSPGLAGKETQYF
V gene: TRBV7-9
J gene: TRBJ2-5
D gene: TRBD2
clone size: .
CDR3 length: 15

CDR3 DNA: TGTGCCAGCAGCTGGGCCGGGGGGAGGATTCACCAGGATGAGCAGTTCTTC
CDR3 protein: CASSWAGGRIHQDEQFF
V gene: TRBV5-5
J gene: TRBJ2-1
D gene: TRBD2
clone size: .
CDR3 length: 17

CDR3 DNA: TGTGCCAGTAGGGCAACAGGGGTCCACGAGCAGTACTTC
CDR3 protein: CASRATGVHEQYF
V gene: TRBV19
J gene: TRBJ2-7
D gene: TRBD1
clone size: .
CDR3 length: 13

CDR3 DNA: TGTGCCAGCAGCCAAGGCAGAACACAGTTCTTC
CDR3 protein: CASSQGRTQFF
V gene: TRBV14
J gene: TRBJ2-1
D gene: .
clone size: .
CDR3 length: 11

CDR3 DNA: TGTGCCAGTAGTCCCCAGGGATACGAGCAGTACTTC
CDR3 protein: CASSPQGYEQYF
V gene: TRBV19
J gene: TRBJ2-7
D gene: .
clone size: .
CDR3 length: 12

CDR3 DNA: TGTGCCAGCAGCAACCCCTGGAGAAGCGGGGATTCCTACGAGCAGTACTTC
CDR3 protein: CASSNPWRSGDSYEQYF
V gene: TRBV7-6
J gene: TRBJ2-7
D gene: TRBD2
clone size: .
CDR3 length: 17

CDR3 DNA: TGTGCCACGACTAGCGGGAGTTCAGATACGCAGTATTTT
CDR3 protein: CATTSGSSDTQYF
V gene: TRBV25-1
J gene: TRBJ2-3
D gene: TRBD2
clone size: .
CDR3 length: 13

CDR3 DNA: TGTGCCAGTAGACCAACCGACAGAAGCAATCAGCCCCAGCATTTT
CDR3 protein: CASRPTDRSNQPQHF
V gene: TRBV19
J gene: TRBJ1-5
D gene: .
clone size: .
CDR3 length: 15

CDR3 DNA: TGTGCCAGTAGTATAGCGTGGGGACAGGGTCTCACCGGGGAGCTGTTTTTT
CDR3 protein: CASSIAWGQGLTGELFF
V gene: TRBV19
J gene: TRBJ2-2
D gene: TRBD1
clone size: .
CDR3 length: 17

CDR3 DNA: TGCGCCAGCAGCAAACCGTACAGGGGCCAGAACACTGAAGCTTTCTTT
CDR3 protein: CASSKPYRGQNTEAFF
V gene: TRBV5-1
J gene: TRBJ1-1
D gene: TRBD1
clone size: .
CDR3 length: 16

CDR3 DNA: TGTGCCAGCAGCCCAGGGGGCGCAGACACTGAAGCTTTCTTT
CDR3 protein: CASSPGGADTEAFF
V gene: TRBV28
J gene: TRBJ1-1
D gene: TRBD1
clone size: .
CDR3 length: 14

CDR3 DNA: TGTGCCAGCAGCTTTCCGGGAGAGGGCTACGAGCAGTACTTC
CDR3 protein: CASSFPGEGYEQYF
V gene: TRBV7-9
J gene: TRBJ2-7
D gene: .
clone size: .
CDR3 length: 14

CDR3 DNA: TGTGCCAGTAGTAGCGGACTAGCGGGAAAATACGAGCAGTACTTC
CDR3 protein: CASSSGLAGKYEQYF
V gene: TRBV19
J gene: TRBJ2-7
D gene: TRBD2
clone size: .
CDR3 length: 15

CDR3 DNA: TGTGCCAGCAGCTTCCAACAGGGGGCTGGGACCCAGTACTTC
CDR3 protein: CASSFQQGAGTQYF
V gene: TRBV11-2
J gene: TRBJ2-5
D gene: TRBD1
clone size: .
CDR3 length: 14

CDR3 DNA: TGTGCCAGCTCACCAGTCACTAGCGGGAGTAGCGAGCAGTACTTC
CDR3 protein: CASSPVTSGSSEQYF
V gene: TRBV18
J gene: TRBJ2-7
D gene: TRBD2
clone size: .
CDR3 length: 15

CDR3 DNA: TGTGCCAGCAGTTTAACCCCGGGGACTCCTGGGTTCACCATATATTTT
CDR3 protein: CASSLTPGTPGFTIYF
V gene: TRBV7-9
J gene: TRBJ1-3
D gene: .
clone size: .
CDR3 length: 16

CDR3 DNA: TGTGCCAGCAGCGCCATGACAGGGTACAATGAGCAGTTCTTC
CDR3 protein: CASSAMTGYNEQFF
V gene: TRBV13
J gene: TRBJ2-1
D gene: TRBD1
clone size: .
CDR3 length: 14

CDR3 DNA: TGTGCCAGCTCACCCCTCAGCGCCGGATCGAACACTGAAGCTTTCTTT
CDR3 protein: CASSPLSAGSNTEAFF
V gene: TRBV18
J gene: TRBJ1-1
D gene: .
clone size: once
CDR3 length: 16

CDR3 DNA: TGTGCCAGCAGTTCCGGGACAGGGGGCCTCGTTGGCAATCAGCCCCAGCATTTT
CDR3 protein: CASSSGTGGLVGNQPQHF
V gene: TRBV28
J gene: TRBJ1-5
D gene: TRBD1
clone size: .
CDR3 length: 18

CDR3 DNA: TGTGCCAGCAGTTACTCGACGGGGGTTAAAGAGTTCTTC
CDR3 protein: CASSYSTGVKEFF
V gene: TRBV6-5
J gene: TRBJ2-1
D gene: .
clone size: .
CDR3 length: 13

CDR3 DNA: TGTGCCAGCAGTTACGAGGGGGCGCCCGGAAAACTGTTTTTT
CDR3 protein: CASSYEGAPGKLFF
V gene: TRBV6-6
J gene: TRBJ1-4
D gene: TRBD1
clone size: .
CDR3 length: 14

CDR3 DNA: TGTGCCAGCAGCCCTATCTCGGCTAGCGGGATCTACGAGCAGTACTTC
CDR3 protein: CASSPISASGIYEQYF
V gene: TRBV5-6
J gene: TRBJ2-7
D gene: TRBD2
clone size: .
CDR3 length: 16